The entry below describes one T cell receptor beta chain. Antigen specificity is unknown. Profiled with immunoSEQ multiplex PCR; TCRdb holds only in-frame clones, not every one. The sample has under 140,000 clones; roughly 92% are singletons. The sample comes from a study of siplizumab effects on memory and regulatory T cells. The study, taken as a whole, reports: The diversity of naive T cells seemed greater than that of memory cells, and their alloresponse contribution seemed major.

The CDR3 has 16 amino acids. Germline V lookup: CDR1 SGDLS, CDR2 YYNGEE. Between the trimmed V and J ends, which lost 3 bases and 4 bases, there was a span of 16 bases. Sequences were obtained from CD4+ T cells sorted from blood. The chain has TRBV9 and TRBJ1-4, with no clear D. The TCR comes from a human donor in good health. The DNA of the CDR3 is TGTGCCAGCAGCGCCCGACCTGTTCTTGGTAATGAAAAACTGTTTTTT. This codes for CASSARPVLGNEKLFF.